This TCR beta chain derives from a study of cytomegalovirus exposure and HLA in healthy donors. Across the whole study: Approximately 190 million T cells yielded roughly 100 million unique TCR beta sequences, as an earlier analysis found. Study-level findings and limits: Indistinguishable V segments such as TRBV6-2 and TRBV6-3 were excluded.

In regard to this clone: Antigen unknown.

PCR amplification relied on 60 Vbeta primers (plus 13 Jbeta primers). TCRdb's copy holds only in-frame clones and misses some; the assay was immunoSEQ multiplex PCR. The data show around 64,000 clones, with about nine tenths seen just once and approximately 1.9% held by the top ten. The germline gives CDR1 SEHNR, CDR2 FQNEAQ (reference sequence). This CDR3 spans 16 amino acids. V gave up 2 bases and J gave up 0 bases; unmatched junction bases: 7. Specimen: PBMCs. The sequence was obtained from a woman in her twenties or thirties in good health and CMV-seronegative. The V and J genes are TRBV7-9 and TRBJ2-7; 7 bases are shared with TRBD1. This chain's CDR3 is CASSLWVGDSSYEQYF. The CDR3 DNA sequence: TGTGCCAGCAGCTTATGGGTAGGGGACAGCTCCTACGAGCAGTACTTC.